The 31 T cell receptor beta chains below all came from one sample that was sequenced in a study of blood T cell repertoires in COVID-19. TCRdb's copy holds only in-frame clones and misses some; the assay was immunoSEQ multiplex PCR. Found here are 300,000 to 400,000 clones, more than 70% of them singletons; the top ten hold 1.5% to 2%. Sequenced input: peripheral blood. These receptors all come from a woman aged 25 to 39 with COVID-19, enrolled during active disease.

As DNA, the CDR3 is TGCAGCGTGAGGGATTCCAGATCCTATGGCTACACCTTC. It specifies CSVRDSRSYGYTF. The chain combines TRBV29-1 with TRBJ1-2; no clear D gene. V was cut by 6 bases and J by 4 bases, with 15 bases left in between. In germline, CDR1 is SQVTM, CDR2 ANQGSEA. The CDR3 totals 13 residues.

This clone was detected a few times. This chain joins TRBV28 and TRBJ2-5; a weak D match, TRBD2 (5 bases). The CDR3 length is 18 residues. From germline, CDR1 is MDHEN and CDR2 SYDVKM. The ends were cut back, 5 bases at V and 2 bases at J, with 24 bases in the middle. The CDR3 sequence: CASSQIRGLSRPQETQYF. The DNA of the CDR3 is TGTGCCAGCAGTCAAATAAGAGGGTTATCCCGTCCTCAAGAGACCCAGTACTTC.

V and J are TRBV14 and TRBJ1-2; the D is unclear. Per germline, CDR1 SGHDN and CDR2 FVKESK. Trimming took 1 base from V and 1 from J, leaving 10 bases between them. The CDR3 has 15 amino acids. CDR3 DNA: TGTGCCAGCAGCCAAGGGGCTGGCCATAACTATGGCTACACCTTC. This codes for CASSQGAGHNYGYTF.

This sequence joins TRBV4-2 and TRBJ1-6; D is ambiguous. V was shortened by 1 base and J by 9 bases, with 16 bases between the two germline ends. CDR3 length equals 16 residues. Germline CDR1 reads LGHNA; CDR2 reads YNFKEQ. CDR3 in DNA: TGTGCCAGCAGCCAAGGATTGCGGGAACGGGGTTCACCCCTCCACTTT. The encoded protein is CASSQGLRERGSPLHF.

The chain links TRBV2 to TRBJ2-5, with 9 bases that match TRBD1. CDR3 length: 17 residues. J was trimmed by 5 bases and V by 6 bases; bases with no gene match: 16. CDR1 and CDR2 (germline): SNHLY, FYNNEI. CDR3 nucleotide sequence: TGTGCCAGCAGGGAGGCAAATCACAGGGGGCCACTGGAGACCCAGTACTTC. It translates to CASREANHRGPLETQYF.

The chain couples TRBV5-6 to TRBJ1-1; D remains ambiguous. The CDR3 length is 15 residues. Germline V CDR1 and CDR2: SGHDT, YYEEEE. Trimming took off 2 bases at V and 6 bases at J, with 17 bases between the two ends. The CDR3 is CASSFWSLPGAEAFF. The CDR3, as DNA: TGTGCCAGCAGCTTTTGGTCCCTCCCCGGGGCTGAAGCTTTCTTT.

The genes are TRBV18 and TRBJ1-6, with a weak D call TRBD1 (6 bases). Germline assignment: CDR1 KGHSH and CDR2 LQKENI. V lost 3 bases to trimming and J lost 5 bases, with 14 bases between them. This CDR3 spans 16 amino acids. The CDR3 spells CASSPGAAPDNSPLHF. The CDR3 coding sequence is TGTGCCAGCTCACCGGGGGCCGCTCCTGATAATTCACCCCTCCACTTT.

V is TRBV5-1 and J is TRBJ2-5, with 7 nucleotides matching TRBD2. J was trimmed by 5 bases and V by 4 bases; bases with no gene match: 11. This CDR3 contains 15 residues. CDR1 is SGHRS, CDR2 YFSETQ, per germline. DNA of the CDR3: TGCGCCAGCAGCCCGGTTGTGGGGGGGATGGAGACCCAGTACTTC. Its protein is CASSPVVGGMETQYF.

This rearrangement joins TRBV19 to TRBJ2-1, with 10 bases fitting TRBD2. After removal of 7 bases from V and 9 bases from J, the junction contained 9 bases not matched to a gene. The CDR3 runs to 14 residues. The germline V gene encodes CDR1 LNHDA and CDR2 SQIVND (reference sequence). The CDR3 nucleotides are TGTGCCAGTACCCCAGCGGGGGGGCTCGGTGAGCAGTTCTTC. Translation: CASTPAGGLGEQFF.

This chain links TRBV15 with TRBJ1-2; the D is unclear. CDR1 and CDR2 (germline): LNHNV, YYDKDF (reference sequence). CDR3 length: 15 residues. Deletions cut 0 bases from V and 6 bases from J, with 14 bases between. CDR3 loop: CATSRDPRVPDGYTF. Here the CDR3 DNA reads TGTGCCACCAGCAGAGATCCTCGGGTTCCGGATGGCTACACCTTC. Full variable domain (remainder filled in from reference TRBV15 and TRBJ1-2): DAMVIQNPRYQVTQFGKPVTLSCSQTLNHNVMYWYQQKSSQAPKLLFHYYDKDFNNEADTPDNFQSRRPNTSFCFLDIRSPGLGDTAMYLCATSRDPRVPDGYTFGSGTRLTVV.

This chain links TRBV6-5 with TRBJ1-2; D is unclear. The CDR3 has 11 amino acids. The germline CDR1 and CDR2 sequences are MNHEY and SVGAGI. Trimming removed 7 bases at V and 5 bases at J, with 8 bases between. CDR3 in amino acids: CASILKYGYTF. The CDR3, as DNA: TGTGCCAGCATCCTTAAATATGGCTACACCTTC.

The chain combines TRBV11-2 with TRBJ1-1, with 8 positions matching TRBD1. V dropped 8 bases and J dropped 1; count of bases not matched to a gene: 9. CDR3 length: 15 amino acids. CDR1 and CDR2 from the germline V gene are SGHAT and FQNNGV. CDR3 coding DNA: TGTGCCAGCCTCGGGGCAGGGGGCTGGAACACTGAAGCTTTCTTT. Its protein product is CASLGAGGWNTEAFF. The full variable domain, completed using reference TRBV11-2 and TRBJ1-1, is EAGVAQSPRYKIIEKRQSVAFWCNPISGHATLYWYQQILGQGPKLLIQFQNNGVVDDSQLPKDRFSAERLKGVDSTLKIQPAKLEDSAVYLCASLGAGGWNTEAFFGQGTRLTVV.

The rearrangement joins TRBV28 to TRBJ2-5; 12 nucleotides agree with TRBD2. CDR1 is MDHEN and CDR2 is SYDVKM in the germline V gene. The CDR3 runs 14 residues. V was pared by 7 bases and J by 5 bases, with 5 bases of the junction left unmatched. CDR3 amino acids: CASTLAGGLETQYF. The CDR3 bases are TGTGCCAGCACCCTAGCGGGGGGGCTGGAGACCCAGTACTTC. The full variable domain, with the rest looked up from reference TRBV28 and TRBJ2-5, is DVKVTQSSRYLVKRTGEKVFLECVQDMDHENMFWYRQDPGLGLRLIYFSYDVKMKEKGDIPEGYSVSREKKERFSLILESASTNQTSMYLCASTLAGGLETQYFGPGTRLLVL.

The CDR3, as DNA: TGTGCCAGCTCACCCAAACAGTTCGATGAGCAGTTCTTC. Its translation is CASSPKQFDEQFF. This chain uses TRBV18 with TRBJ2-1, with D unclear. Germline V lookup: CDR1 KGHSH, CDR2 LQKENI. The V end was cut by 3 bases, the J end by 8 bases, with 11 bases between. This CDR3 has 13 amino acids.

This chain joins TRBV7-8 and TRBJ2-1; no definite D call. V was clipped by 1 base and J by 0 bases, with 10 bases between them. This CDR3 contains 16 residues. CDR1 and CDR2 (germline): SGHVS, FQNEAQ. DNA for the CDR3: TGTGCCAGCAGCTTAGGTACCGTCAGCTCCTACAATGAGCAGTTCTTC. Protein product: CASSLGTVSSYNEQFF.

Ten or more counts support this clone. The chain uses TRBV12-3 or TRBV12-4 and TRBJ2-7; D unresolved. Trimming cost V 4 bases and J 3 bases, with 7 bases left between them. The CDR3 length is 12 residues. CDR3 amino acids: CASSSRFYEQYF. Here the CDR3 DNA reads TGTGCCAGCAGTTCCAGGTTCTACGAGCAGTACTTC.

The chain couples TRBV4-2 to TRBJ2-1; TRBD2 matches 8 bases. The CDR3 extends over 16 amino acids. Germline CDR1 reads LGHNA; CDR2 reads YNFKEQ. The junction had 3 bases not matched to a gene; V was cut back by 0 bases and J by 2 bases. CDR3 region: CASSQDPGGAYNEQFF. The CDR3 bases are TGTGCCAGCAGCCAAGATCCGGGGGGGGCCTACAATGAGCAGTTCTTC.

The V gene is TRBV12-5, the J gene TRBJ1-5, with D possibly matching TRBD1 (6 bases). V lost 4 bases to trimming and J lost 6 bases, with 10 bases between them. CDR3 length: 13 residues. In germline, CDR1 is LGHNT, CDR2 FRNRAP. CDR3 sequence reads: CASGSSGAQPQHF. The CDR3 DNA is TGTGCTAGTGGTTCCTCAGGGGCTCAGCCCCAGCATTTT. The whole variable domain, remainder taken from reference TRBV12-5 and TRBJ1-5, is DARVTQTPRHKVTEMGQEVTMRCQPILGHNTVFWYRQTMMQGLELLAYFRNRAPLDDSGMPKDRFSAEMPDATLATLKIQPSEPRDSAVYFCASGSSGAQPQHFGDGTRLSIL.

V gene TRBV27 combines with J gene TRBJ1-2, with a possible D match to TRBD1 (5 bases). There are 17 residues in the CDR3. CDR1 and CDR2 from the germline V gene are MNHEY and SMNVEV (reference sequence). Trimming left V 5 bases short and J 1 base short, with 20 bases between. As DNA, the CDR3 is TGTGCCAGCAGTCCGGCGGGGCAAACCGCTAATAACTATGGCTACACCTTC. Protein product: CASSPAGQTANNYGYTF.

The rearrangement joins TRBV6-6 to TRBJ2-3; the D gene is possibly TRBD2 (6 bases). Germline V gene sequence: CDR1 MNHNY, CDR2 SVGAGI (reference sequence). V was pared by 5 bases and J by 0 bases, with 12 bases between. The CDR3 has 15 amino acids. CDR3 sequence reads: CASSPLGTSTDTQYF. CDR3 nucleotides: TGTGCCAGCAGTCCCCTGGGGACTAGCACAGATACGCAGTATTTT.

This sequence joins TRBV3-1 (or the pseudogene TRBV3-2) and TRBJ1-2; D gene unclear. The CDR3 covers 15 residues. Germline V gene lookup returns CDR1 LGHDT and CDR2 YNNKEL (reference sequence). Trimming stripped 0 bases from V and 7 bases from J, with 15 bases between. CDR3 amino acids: CASSQDFKGGGGYTF. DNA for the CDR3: TGTGCCAGCAGCCAAGATTTTAAGGGAGGAGGTGGCTACACCTTC.

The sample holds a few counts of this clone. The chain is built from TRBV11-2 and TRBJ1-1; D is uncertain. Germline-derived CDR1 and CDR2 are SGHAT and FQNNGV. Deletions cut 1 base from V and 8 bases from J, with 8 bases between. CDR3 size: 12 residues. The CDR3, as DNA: TGTGCCAGCAGCTTAGGGCAGTCCGAAGCTTTCTTT. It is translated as CASSLGQSEAFF.

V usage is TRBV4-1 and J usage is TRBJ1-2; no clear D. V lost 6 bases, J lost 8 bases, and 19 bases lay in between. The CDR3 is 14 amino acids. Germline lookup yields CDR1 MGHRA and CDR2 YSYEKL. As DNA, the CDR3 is TGCGCCAGCAGTTTAGCTCCGGAGTCGGGAGGCTACACCTTC. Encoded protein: CASSLAPESGGYTF.

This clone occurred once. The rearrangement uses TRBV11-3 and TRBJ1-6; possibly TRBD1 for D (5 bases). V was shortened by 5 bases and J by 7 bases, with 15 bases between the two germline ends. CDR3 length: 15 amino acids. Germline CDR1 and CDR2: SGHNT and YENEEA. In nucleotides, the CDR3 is TGTGCCAGCAGCCGGAGGGGTTTCTTGAATTCACCCCTCCACTTT. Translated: CASSRRGFLNSPLHF.

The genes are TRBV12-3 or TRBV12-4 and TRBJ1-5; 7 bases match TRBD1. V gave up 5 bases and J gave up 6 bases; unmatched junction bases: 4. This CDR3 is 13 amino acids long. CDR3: CASSEQGSQPQHF. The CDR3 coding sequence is TGTGCCAGCAGTGAACAGGGGAGTCAGCCCCAGCATTTT.

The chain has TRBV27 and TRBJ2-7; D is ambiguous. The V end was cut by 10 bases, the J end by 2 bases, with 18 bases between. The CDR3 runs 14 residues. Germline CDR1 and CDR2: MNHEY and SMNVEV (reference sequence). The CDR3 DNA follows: TGTGCCACCGAGTCGCCGGTGCCCCCCTACGAGCAGTACTTC. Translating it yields CATESPVPPYEQYF.

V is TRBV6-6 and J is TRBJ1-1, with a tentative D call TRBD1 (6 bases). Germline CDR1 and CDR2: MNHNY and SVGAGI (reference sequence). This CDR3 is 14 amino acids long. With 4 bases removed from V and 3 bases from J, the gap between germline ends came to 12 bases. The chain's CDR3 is CASSSTRGHTEAFF. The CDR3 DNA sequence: TGTGCCAGCAGTTCCACGCGGGGGCACACTGAAGCTTTCTTT.

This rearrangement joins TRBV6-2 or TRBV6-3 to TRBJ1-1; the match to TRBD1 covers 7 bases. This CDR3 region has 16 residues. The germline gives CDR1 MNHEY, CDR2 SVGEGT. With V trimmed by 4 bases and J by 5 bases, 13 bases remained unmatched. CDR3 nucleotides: TGTGCCAGCAGTTGTGCATGGGACAGATGCCGTACTGAAGCTTTCTTT. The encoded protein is CASSCAWDRCRTEAFF.

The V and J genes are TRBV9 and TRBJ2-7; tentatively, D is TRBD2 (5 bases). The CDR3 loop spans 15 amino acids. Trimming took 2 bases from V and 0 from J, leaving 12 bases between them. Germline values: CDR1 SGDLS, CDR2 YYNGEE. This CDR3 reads CASSVSGTTSYEQYF. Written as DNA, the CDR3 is TGTGCCAGCAGCGTCTCGGGAACTACCTCCTACGAGCAGTACTTC.

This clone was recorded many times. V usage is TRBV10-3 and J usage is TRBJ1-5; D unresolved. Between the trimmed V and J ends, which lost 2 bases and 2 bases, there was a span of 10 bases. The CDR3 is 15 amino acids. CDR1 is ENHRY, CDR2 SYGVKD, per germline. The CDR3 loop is CAISETGRGNQPQHF. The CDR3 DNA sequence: TGTGCCATCAGTGAGACTGGGAGAGGCAATCAGCCCCAGCATTTT.

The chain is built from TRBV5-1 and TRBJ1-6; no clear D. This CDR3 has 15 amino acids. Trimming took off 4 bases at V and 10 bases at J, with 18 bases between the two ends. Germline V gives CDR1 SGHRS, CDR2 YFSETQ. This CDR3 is CASSLVPESGSPLHF. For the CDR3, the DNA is TGCGCCAGCAGCCTCGTCCCGGAGTCTGGCTCACCCCTCCACTTT.